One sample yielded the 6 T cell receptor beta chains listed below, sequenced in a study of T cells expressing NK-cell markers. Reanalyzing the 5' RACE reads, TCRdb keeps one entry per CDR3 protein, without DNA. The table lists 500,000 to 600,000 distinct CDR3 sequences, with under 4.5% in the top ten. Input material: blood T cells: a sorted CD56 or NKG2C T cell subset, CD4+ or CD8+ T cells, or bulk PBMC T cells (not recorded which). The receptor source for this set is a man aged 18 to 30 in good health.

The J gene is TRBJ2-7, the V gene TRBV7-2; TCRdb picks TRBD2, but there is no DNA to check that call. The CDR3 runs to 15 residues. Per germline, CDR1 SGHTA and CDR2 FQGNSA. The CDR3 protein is CASSRFSGRSYEQYF. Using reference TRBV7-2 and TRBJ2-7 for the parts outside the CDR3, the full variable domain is GAGVSQSPSNKVTEKGKDVELRCDPISGHTALYWYRQSLGQGLEFLIYFQGNSAPDKSGLPSDRFSAERTGGSVSTLTIQRTQQEDSAVYLCASSRFSGRSYEQYFGPGTRLTVT.

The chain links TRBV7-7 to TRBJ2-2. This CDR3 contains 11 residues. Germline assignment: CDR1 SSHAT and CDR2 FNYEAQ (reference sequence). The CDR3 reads CASQGTGELFF.

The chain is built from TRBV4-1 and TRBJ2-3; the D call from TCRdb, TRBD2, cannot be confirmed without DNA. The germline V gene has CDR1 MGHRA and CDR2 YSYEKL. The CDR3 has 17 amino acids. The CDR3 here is CASSQGGNPEGTDTQYF.

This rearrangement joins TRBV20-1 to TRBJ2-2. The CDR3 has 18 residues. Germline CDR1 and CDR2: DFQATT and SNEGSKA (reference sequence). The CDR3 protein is CSARNVLAGQANTGELFF.

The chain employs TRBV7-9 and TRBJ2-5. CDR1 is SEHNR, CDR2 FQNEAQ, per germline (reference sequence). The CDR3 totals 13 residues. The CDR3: CASSLAGAKTQYF.

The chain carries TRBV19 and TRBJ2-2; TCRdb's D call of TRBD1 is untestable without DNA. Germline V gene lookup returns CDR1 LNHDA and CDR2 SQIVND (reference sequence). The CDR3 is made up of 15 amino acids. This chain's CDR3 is CAGKPTGGPTGELFF.